Presented here are 25 T cell receptor beta chains from one specimen sequenced in a study of T cell responses to AZD1222 COVID-19 vaccine (dated by TCRdb to the early 2020s). The time point label on this specimen signifies: about 28 days (+/-7) after the second vaccine dose. Libraries were constructed by the immunoSEQ multiplex PCR assay. TCRdb limited this immuneACCESS table to in-frame rearrangements with V and J called. A share of clones is missing; checked studies link under half to unresolved V genes, and the rest is unexplained. The sample yields some 130,000 clones; 90% to 95% were counted once. The top ten hold around 7.1% of the sample. This material consisted of peripheral blood, taken 28 days after the second AZD1222 dose. These receptors were obtained from an adult who received the AZD1222 COVID-19 vaccine.

This chain links TRBV5-6 with TRBJ1-3; D not resolved. This CDR3 region has 15 residues. V lost 2 bases to trimming and J lost 0 bases, with 9 bases between them. CDR1 is SGHDT, CDR2 YYEEEE, per germline. The DNA for the CDR3 is TGTGCCAGCAGCTTAGTGCGGGACTCTGGAAACACCATATATTTT. This codes for CASSLVRDSGNTIYF.

The J gene is TRBJ1-1, the V gene TRBV5-1; 10 positions agree with TRBD1. Germline V gene lookup returns CDR1 SGHRS and CDR2 YFSETQ. The CDR3 is 14 residues long. V shed 4 bases and J 6 bases; nucleotides not matched to a gene: 6. The CDR3 here is CASSPPGTGAEAFF. The CDR3, as DNA: TGCGCCAGCAGCCCCCCCGGGACAGGGGCTGAAGCTTTCTTT.

This chain connects TRBV4-1 to TRBJ1-4, with no clear D. The CDR3 length is 16 residues. V gave up 1 base and J gave up 5 bases, with 14 bases separating them. Germline CDR1 MGHRA, CDR2 YSYEKL. For the CDR3, the DNA is TGCGCCAGCAGCCAAGTAGCCGGGAGAGAAAATGAAAAACTGTTTTTT. Translation gives CASSQVAGRENEKLFF.

This clone was detected only once. The chain couples TRBV5-6 to TRBJ1-1; D possibly corresponds to TRBD1 (5 bases). Per the germline V gene, CDR1 is SGHDT and CDR2 is YYEEEE. The CDR3 is 15 amino acids. Trimming removed 0 bases at V and 1 base at J, with 10 bases between. The CDR3 sequence is CASSLVEGTNTEAFF. The CDR3 nucleotides read TGTGCCAGCAGCTTGGTAGAGGGGACGAACACTGAAGCTTTCTTT. Complete variable domain (other parts from reference TRBV5-6 and TRBJ1-1): DAGVTQSPTHLIKTRGQQVTLRCSPKSGHDTVSWYQQALGQGPQFIFQYYEEEERQRGNFPDRFSGHQFPNYSSELNVNALLLGDSALYLCASSLVEGTNTEAFFGQGTRLTVV.

This chain uses TRBV5-4 with TRBJ2-5, with D maybe TRBD1 (5 bases). The length of the CDR3 is 14 residues. The V end lost 0 bases, the J end lost 6 bases, and 12 bases lay between the germline ends. The germline V gene has CDR1 SGHNT and CDR2 YYREEE (reference sequence). The DNA of the CDR3 is TGTGCCAGCAGCTTGGGCAGGGTGGGAAAGACCCAGTACTTC. It codes for CASSLGRVGKTQYF. The variable domain in full, with the rest retrieved from reference TRBV5-4 and TRBJ2-5, is ETGVTQSPTHLIKTRGQQVTLRCSSQSGHNTVSWYQQALGQGPQFIFQYYREEENGRGNFPPRFSGLQFPNYSSELNVNALELDDSALYLCASSLGRVGKTQYFGPGTRLLVL.

As to this clone: The same CDR3 can be traced to other DNA sequences in this sample. The J gene is TRBJ1-2, the V gene TRBV19; TRBD1 matches 7 bases. This CDR3 is built from 12 residues. Trimming at V came to 5 bases and at J to 8 bases, leaving 5 bases not matched to a gene. Germline V gives CDR1 LNHDA, CDR2 SQIVND (reference sequence). Written as DNA, the CDR3 is TGTGCCAGTAGTCCAAGACAGGGAGGCTACACCTTC. This translates into CASSPRQGGYTF.

This clone was seen a handful of times. The rearrangement joins TRBV19 to TRBJ1-5, with D maybe TRBD1 (5 bases). The germline V gene has CDR1 LNHDA and CDR2 SQIVND (reference sequence). The V gene lost 5 bases and the J gene lost 5 bases, with 16 bases spanning the gap. This CDR3 region has 15 residues. The CDR3 DNA sequence: TGTGCCAGTAGTCCGACAGTGGTCCTGTATCAGCCCCAGCATTTT. Protein sequence: CASSPTVVLYQPQHF. Based on the CDR3 plus reference TRBV19 and TRBJ1-5, the full variable domain is DGGITQSPKYLFRKEGQNVTLSCEQNLNHDAMYWYRQDPGQGLRLIYYSQIVNDFQKGDIAEGYSVSREKKESFPLTVTSAQKNPTAFYLCASSPTVVLYQPQHFGDGTRLSIL.

J is TRBJ1-3 and V is TRBV19, with 7 bases aligning to TRBD1. This CDR3 contains 15 residues. The V gene end was trimmed by 6 bases and the J gene end by 2 bases; junction bases not matched to a gene: 7. The germline gives CDR1 LNHDA, CDR2 SQIVND (reference sequence). In DNA form, the CDR3 reads TGTGCCAGTAGCTCCGGGACAGAGGCTGGAAACACCATATATTTT. It translates to CASSSGTEAGNTIYF.

CDR3 sequence (DNA): TGCGCCCCAACCCGTGCGCAGCAACTATACAATGAGCAGTTCTTC. Residues: CAPTRAQQLYNEQFF. This chain joins TRBV23-1 and TRBJ2-1, with D unclear. TRBV23-1 is given ORF status, its function remaining uncertain. The V end was cut by 11 bases, the J end by 4 bases, with 21 bases between. The CDR3 runs 15 residues.

V usage is TRBV5-1 and J usage is TRBJ2-3; 7 bases match TRBD2. The CDR3 runs to 14 residues. V lost 3 bases to trimming and J lost 4 bases; unmatched junction nucleotides: 5. Per the germline V gene, CDR1 is SGHRS and CDR2 is YFSETQ. The CDR3 DNA reads TGCGCCAGCAGCTGGGGGACTATTTCAGATACGCAGTATTTT. It yields the protein CASSWGTISDTQYF.

The chain is built from TRBV11-1 and TRBJ2-7; 7 nucleotides line up with TRBD1. The V and J ends lost 8 bases and 3 bases, in that order; junction bases with no gene match: 4. The CDR3 extends over 12 amino acids. Germline CDR1 SGHAT, CDR2 FQDESV (reference sequence). Here the CDR3 reads CASGDRVYEQYF. CDR3 coding DNA: TGTGCCAGCGGGGACAGAGTCTACGAGCAGTACTTC.

This chain connects TRBV12-5 to TRBJ1-5; D is unclear. This CDR3 is 13 amino acids long. V was pared by 5 bases and J by 4 bases, with 9 bases between. The germline V gene has CDR1 LGHNT and CDR2 FRNRAP. CDR3 nucleotides: TGTGCTAGTGGTGAATACACGAATCAGCCCCAGCATTTT. Amino acids: CASGEYTNQPQHF.

This chain connects TRBV5-1 to TRBJ2-7; D is unresolved. The CDR3 spans 12 residues. Trimming cost V 0 bases and J 4 bases, with 5 bases left between them. Germline V gene lookup returns CDR1 SGHRS and CDR2 YFSETQ. CDR3 protein: CASSLGGYEQYF. As DNA, the CDR3 is TGCGCCAGCAGCTTGGGTGGTTACGAGCAGTACTTC.

The genes are TRBV7-2 and TRBJ2-3; 9 bases align to TRBD2. Looked up from germline, CDR1 is SGHTA and CDR2 is FQGNSA. This CDR3 is 17 amino acids long. Trimming removed 1 base from V and 5 bases from J; junction bases left unmatched: 10. The CDR3 DNA is TGTGCCAGCAGCTTAGTTGGCGGGGGGGCCGGGGAAGATACGCAGTATTTT. This gives the protein CASSLVGGGAGEDTQYF. The full variable domain, rest sourced from reference TRBV7-2 and TRBJ2-3, is GAGVSQSPSNKVTEKGKDVELRCDPISGHTALYWYRQSLGQGLEFLIYFQGNSAPDKSGLPSDRFSAERTGGSVSTLTIQRTQQEDSAVYLCASSLVGGGAGEDTQYFGPGTRLTVL.

The J gene is TRBJ2-7, the V gene TRBV29-1, with no clear D. Germline CDR1 reads SQVTM; CDR2 reads ANQGSEA. Trimming took 0 bases from V and 7 from J, leaving 10 bases between them. This CDR3 is 12 amino acids long. The CDR3 DNA follows: TGCAGCGTTGAAGACAGTACTGCTGAGCAGTACTTC. This codes for CSVEDSTAEQYF.

CDR3 in amino acids: CASSAYNQPQHF. In DNA, the CDR3 is TGTGCCAGCAGTGCGTACAATCAGCCCCAGCATTTT. This chain connects TRBV27 to TRBJ1-5; D ambiguous. Trimming took off 5 bases at V and 3 bases at J, with 5 bases between the two ends. Germline V gives CDR1 MNHEY, CDR2 SMNVEV (reference sequence). The CDR3 has 12 residues.

This clone was counted only a few times. The chain carries TRBV7-8 and TRBJ2-1; D is unresolved. Germline V CDR1 and CDR2: SGHVS, FQNEAQ. Between the trimmed V and J ends, which lost 4 bases and 5 bases, there was a span of 15 bases. This CDR3 spans 15 amino acids. The CDR3 region is CASSSRLSSDNEQFF. The CDR3 DNA is TGTGCCAGCAGCTCACGATTATCCAGTGACAATGAGCAGTTCTTC.

V and J are TRBV18 and TRBJ2-2; D is unresolved. Between the trimmed V and J ends, which lost 2 bases and 5 bases, there was a span of 9 bases. The CDR3 has 14 amino acids. Germline loops: CDR1 KGHSH, CDR2 LQKENI. The CDR3: CASSPSEITGELFF. Here the CDR3 DNA reads TGTGCCAGCTCACCATCTGAGATTACCGGGGAGCTGTTTTTT.

The chain links TRBV7-2 to TRBJ2-2; D is possibly TRBD1 or TRBD2 (5 bases each). Germline CDR1 SGHTA, CDR2 FQGNSA. The CDR3 is made up of 14 amino acids. Trimming took 6 bases from V and 6 from J, leaving 14 bases between them. The CDR3 loop is CASSHVGESGELFF. Written as DNA, the CDR3 is TGTGCCAGCAGTCACGTGGGGGAATCCGGGGAGCTGTTTTTT.

This clone appeared once. The CDR3 reads CASSLGTAETGELFF. The CDR3 nucleotides are TGTGCCAGCAGCCTCGGGACAGCGGAGACCGGGGAGCTGTTTTTT. The rearrangement uses TRBV7-8 and TRBJ2-2; TRBD1 agrees at 7 bases. Germline V gene data show CDR1 as SGHVS and CDR2 as FQNEAQ. The junction had 8 bases not matched to a gene; V was cut back by 5 bases and J by 5 bases. The CDR3 is 15 amino acids.

This chain connects TRBV10-3 to TRBJ1-2; D might be TRBD1 (6 bases). V lost 4 bases and J 8 bases, leaving 11 bases between the germline ends. The germline V gene encodes CDR1 ENHRY and CDR2 SYGVKD. The CDR3 has 12 amino acids. Here the CDR3 reads CAISGPGGGYTF. The CDR3 DNA reads as TGTGCCATCAGTGGACCGGGGGGCGGCTACACCTTC.

This chain uses TRBV5-1 with TRBJ2-1, with 8 nucleotides matching TRBD2. The CDR3 is 15 amino acids. The germline gives CDR1 SGHRS, CDR2 YFSETQ. V trimming: 4 bases; J trimming: 7 bases; junction bases outside the gene matches: 10. In DNA form, the CDR3 reads TGCGCCAGCAGCGAACCTCCGGGACTAGTAAATGAGCAGTTCTTC. As protein: CASSEPPGLVNEQFF.

J is TRBJ1-3 and V is TRBV28; the match to TRBD1 covers 7 bases. This CDR3 comprises 17 residues. The germline V gene has CDR1 MDHEN and CDR2 SYDVKM. The V gene end was trimmed by 5 bases and the J gene end by 0 bases; junction bases not matched to a gene: 10. CDR3 coding DNA: TGTGCCAGCAGTCCCCCGGGACAGTTCTCCTCTGGAAACACCATATATTTT. Translated, it gives CASSPPGQFSSGNTIYF.

The chain uses TRBV3-1 (or the pseudogene TRBV3-2) and TRBJ1-6, with 8 bases that match TRBD1. The CDR3 totals 15 residues. CDR1 is LGHDT and CDR2 is YNNKEL in the germline V gene (reference sequence). With 0 bases clipped from V and 10 bases from J, the junction kept 5 bases outside the gene matches. CDR3 region: CASSQEGGTGSPLHF. The CDR3 DNA follows: TGTGCCAGCAGCCAAGAAGGGGGGACAGGATCACCCCTCCACTTT.

The V gene is TRBV21-1, the J gene TRBJ1-2. TRBV21-1 is a pseudogene. This CDR3 contains 13 residues. The CDR3 bases are TGTGCCAGCATGAAGGGCAGAACGGATGGCTACACCTTC. Protein sequence: CASMKGRTDGYTF.